These 14 T cell receptor beta chains share one sample of origin, sequenced in a study of cytomegalovirus exposure and HLA in healthy donors. Clones were read by immunoSEQ multiplex PCR, and TCRdb kept only the in-frame ones, dropping some. Here the sample spans fewer than 250,000 clones, 70% to 90% being singletons. Sequenced sample: PBMCs. These receptors were obtained from a woman younger than 35 in good health and CMV-seronegative.

The V gene is TRBV29-1, the J gene TRBJ2-3, with D perhaps matching TRBD1 (5 bases). With 8 bases removed from V and 1 base from J, the gap between germline ends came to 19 bases. The CDR3 runs to 15 residues. CDR1 and CDR2 from the germline V gene are SQVTM and ANQGSEA. CDR3 nucleotides: TGCAGCTCAGAAGGGGTCGCCTACCGCACAGATACGCAGTATTTT. Amino acids: CSSEGVAYRTDTQYF.

The rearrangement uses TRBV5-6 and TRBJ1-3; TRBD1 matches 8 bases. CDR1 and CDR2 from the germline V gene are SGHDT and YYEEEE. This CDR3 is 18 amino acids long. V was clipped by 4 bases and J by 2 bases; unmatched bases: 14. The CDR3 loop is CASSPLWAQGAAGNTIYF. Here the CDR3 DNA reads TGTGCCAGCAGCCCTTTATGGGCCCAGGGGGCGGCTGGAAACACCATATATTTT.

The chain is built from TRBV5-1 and TRBJ2-1, with 11 bases identical to TRBD2. The junction had 6 bases not matched to a gene; V was cut back by 0 bases and J by 10 bases. This CDR3 has 15 amino acids. Germline-derived CDR1 and CDR2 are SGHRS and YFSETQ. The CDR3 DNA is TGCGCCAGCAGCTTGGGACTAGCGGGGCCTGGGGAGCAGTTCTTC. Protein sequence: CASSLGLAGPGEQFF.

The chain employs TRBV18 and TRBJ1-3; TRBD1 might be the D (6 bases). Trimming cost V 0 bases and J 2 bases, with 11 bases left between them. CDR1 is KGHSH and CDR2 is LQKENI in the germline V gene. The CDR3 contains 16 residues. In nucleotides, the CDR3 is TGTGCCAGCTCACCACCCGCCAGGGGCGCTGGAAACACCATATATTTT. Translating it yields CASSPPARGAGNTIYF. Full variable domain (outside the CDR3, taken from reference TRBV18 and TRBJ1-3): NAGVMQNPRHLVRRRGQEARLRCSPMKGHSHVYWYRQLPEEGLKFMVYLQKENIIDESGMPKERFSAEFPKEGPSILRIQQVVRGDSAAYFCASSPPARGAGNTIYFGEGSWLTVV.

This clone showed up just a few times. The chain combines TRBV28 with TRBJ2-7, with a tentative D call TRBD2 (6 bases). V dropped 6 bases and J dropped 7 bases, with 19 bases sitting between them. The CDR3 sequence is 14 residues long. Per the germline V gene, CDR1 is MDHEN and CDR2 is SYDVKM. CDR3 sequence reads: CASSLGGPVREQYF. DNA for the CDR3: TGTGCCAGCAGCTTGGGGGGTCCGGTGAGGGAGCAGTACTTC.

The J gene is TRBJ2-7, the V gene TRBV30; possible D gene TRBD1, 6 bases. Trimming left V 0 bases short and J 3 bases short, with 12 bases between. Germline values: CDR1 GTSNPN, CDR2 SVGIG (reference sequence). The CDR3 covers 14 residues. CDR3 residues: CAWSVVGQNYEQYF. CDR3 DNA sequence: TGTGCCTGGAGTGTAGTGGGACAAAACTACGAGCAGTACTTC.

This clone was seen just once. V and J are TRBV6-5 and TRBJ1-5; D remains unclear. The CDR3 length is 14 residues. The germline gives CDR1 MNHEY, CDR2 SVGAGI. The V gene lost 5 bases and the J gene lost 2 bases, with 10 bases spanning the gap. This CDR3 is CASSEGYGNQPQHF. CDR3 sequence (DNA): TGTGCCAGCAGTGAGGGCTATGGCAATCAGCCCCAGCATTTT.

With regard to this clone: The sample holds other DNA sequences that translate to the same CDR3. The chain couples TRBV6-5 to TRBJ2-1, with no clear D. Trimming stripped 4 bases from V and 0 bases from J, with 4 bases between. The CDR3 covers 13 residues. Per germline, CDR1 MNHEY and CDR2 SVGAGI. CDR3: CASSSPSYNEQFF. CDR3 DNA: TGTGCCAGCAGTTCCCCCTCCTACAATGAGCAGTTCTTC.

The rearrangement joins TRBV9 to TRBJ1-5, with D hard to call. The CDR3 totals 15 residues. The V and J ends lost 0 bases and 6 bases respectively, with 13 bases between them. Per germline, CDR1 SGDLS and CDR2 YYNGEE. CDR3 residues: CASSVEAGASQPQHF. In DNA form, the CDR3 reads TGTGCCAGCAGCGTAGAGGCAGGAGCGAGTCAGCCCCAGCATTTT.

V usage is TRBV28 and J usage is TRBJ2-5; tentative D call: TRBD1 (5 bases). This CDR3 has 13 amino acids. V was trimmed by 2 bases and J by 4 bases, leaving 8 bases between them. CDR1 is MDHEN, CDR2 SYDVKM, per germline. This CDR3 is CASSLLGAETQYF. DNA for the CDR3: TGTGCCAGCAGTTTACTTGGGGCAGAGACCCAGTACTTC.

The V call is TRBV5-1, the J call TRBJ2-1; 16 nucleotides line up with TRBD2. Germline V gives CDR1 SGHRS, CDR2 YFSETQ. The CDR3 is made up of 15 amino acids. V dropped 4 bases and J dropped 10; count of bases not matched to a gene: 5. The DNA for the CDR3 is TGCGCCAGCAGCGGGACTAGCGGGGGGGCAAGGGAGCAGTTCTTC. The encoded protein is CASSGTSGGAREQFF.

The chain employs TRBV7-9 and TRBJ2-1; perhaps TRBD2 as D (6 bases). Deletions cut 4 bases from V and 0 bases from J, with 10 bases between. Looked up from germline, CDR1 is SEHNR and CDR2 is FQNEAQ (reference sequence). The CDR3 extends over 15 amino acids. CDR3 bases: TGTGCCAGCAGCTCAGCGGGTAGCTCCTACAATGAGCAGTTCTTC. This sequence encodes CASSSAGSSYNEQFF.

This chain connects TRBV2 to TRBJ2-7; D gene unclear. The V gene's germline CDR1 is SNHLY and CDR2 FYNNEI. Trimming shortened V by 6 bases and J by 0 bases, and 6 bases separated the two germline ends. This CDR3 region has 12 residues. The CDR3 nucleotides read TGTGCCAGCAGAGGGAACTCCTACGAGCAGTACTTC. This gives the protein CASRGNSYEQYF.

The gene calls are TRBV27 and TRBJ2-7; TRBD1 might be the D (6 bases). The V and J ends lost 7 bases and 6 bases respectively, with 16 bases between them. CDR1 and CDR2 (germline): MNHEY, SMNVEV (reference sequence). The CDR3 spans 13 residues. CDR3 residues: CASTFTGSGEQYF. The CDR3 DNA reads as TGTGCCAGCACTTTCACAGGGAGCGGCGAGCAGTACTTC.